Below are 4 T cell receptor beta chains sequenced from a single sample in a study of shared clonotypes between healthy human individuals. Clones were sequenced by immunoSEQ multiplex PCR, and TCRdb holds only the in-frame ones, with some missing. The sample records almost 750,000 clones, roughly 72% being singletons. Sequenced: memory CD4+ T cells sorted from blood. Subset meaning: CD45RA-negative fraction. The origin of the receptors is a woman in her 30s in good health.

The rearrangement uses TRBV28 and TRBJ1-1; tentatively, D is TRBD1 (6 bases). V lost 11 bases, J lost 1 base, and 23 bases lay in between. CDR1 MDHEN and CDR2 SYDVKM come from the germline V gene. The CDR3 consists of 16 residues. CDR3 sequence: CACQTPGHTPNTEAFF. For the CDR3, the DNA is TGTGCCTGTCAGACCCCGGGACACACGCCGAACACTGAAGCTTTCTTT.

This clone was detected a few times. This rearrangement joins TRBV12-5 to TRBJ2-1; TRBD2 aligns across 13 bases. From germline, CDR1 is LGHNT and CDR2 FRNRAP. This CDR3 spans 16 amino acids. V lost 1 base to trimming and J lost 9 bases; unmatched junction nucleotides: 6. The CDR3 sequence is CASGLGTSGSGIEQFF. The CDR3 bases are TGTGCTAGTGGTTTGGGGACTAGCGGGAGTGGGATTGAGCAGTTCTTC.

The V and J genes are TRBV5-1 and TRBJ2-2, with D possibly called TRBD1 or TRBD2 (6 bases each). Germline CDR1 is SGHRS and CDR2 is YFSETQ. V lost 0 bases, J lost 6 bases, and 12 bases lay in between. The CDR3 spans 15 residues. As DNA, the CDR3 is TGCGCCAGCAGCTTGGAGGCAGGGGAGGCCGGGGAGCTGTTTTTT. Protein sequence: CASSLEAGEAGELFF.

DNA of the CDR3: TGTGCCAGTAGTATGGGACGGGAGGTTTACAATGAGCAGTTCTTC. This translates into CASSMGREVYNEQFF. The chain uses TRBV19 and TRBJ2-1; 7 nucleotides align to TRBD2. With V trimmed by 3 bases and J by 4 bases, 6 bases remained unmatched. This CDR3 spans 15 amino acids. Germline values: CDR1 LNHDA, CDR2 SQIVND (reference sequence).